This T cell receptor (beta chain) was identified in a study of spatial heterogeneity in lung cancer. Study-wide points: In tumors, expanded intratumoral alpha and beta TCR counts tracked mutation counts.

The CDR3 is 11 residues long. Germline assignment: CDR1 SEHNR and CDR2 FQNEAQ (reference sequence). Note on this clonotype: What it binds is not known. Since a much larger clone is just one base distant, this may be a read error. Since it is a stray read in a library aimed at alpha chains, this beta chain has a size that is not meaningful.

Time point given: sample taken at primary tumor resection. TCR cDNA molecules each carried a unique molecular identifier. TCRdb re-derived calls from the 5' RACE reads in MiXCR, one entry per CDR3 protein. The data hold roughly 19,000 distinct CDR3 sequences, with almost 6% observed a single time. This specimen consisted of lung tumor tissue, obtained at surgery. The sequence was collected from a female donor with early-stage non-small cell lung cancer. J is TRBJ2-1 and V is TRBV7-9; unclear D gene. CDR3 in amino acids: CAGSPRNEQFF. The CDR3, as DNA: TGTGCCGGCAGCCCACGGAATGAGCAGTTCTTC.